This T cell receptor beta chain was captured by sequencing in a study of naive and memory T cell subsets. This CDR3 spans 15 amino acids. V lost 1 base to trimming and J lost 9 bases; unmatched junction nucleotides: 4. Germline CDR1 is LNHDA and CDR2 is SQIVND (reference sequence). The beta constant-region primer was an equimolar mix of two oligonucleotides covering TRBC1 and TRBC2. Ligated cDNA was amplified by four rounds of PCR with nested alpha and beta constant-region primers and SP2. Ligation attached a single-stranded oligonucleotide with a 12-nucleotide UMI and the SP2 primer to the cDNA 3' end. TCRdb re-derived calls from the UMI-ligation and nested PCR reads in MiXCR, one entry per CDR3 protein. The table has 120,000 or so distinct CDR3 sequences, roughly 36% seen once.

The sequenced material came from central memory CD4+ T cells from blood. The chain couples TRBV19 to TRBJ2-3, with 13 positions matching TRBD2. The sequence was collected from a human donor in good health. CDR3 nucleotides: TGTGCCAGTAGTATAGGGACTAGCGGGAGTAGGACGCAGTATTTT. Amino acids: CASSIGTSGSRTQYF.